A single sample is the source of the 14 T cell receptor beta chains below, sequenced in a study of CD8 T cells in ankylosing spondylitis (dated by TCRdb to about 2017). What the research found in general, with its limitations: A TCR beta motif of several highly homologous amino acid variants appeared characteristic of blood from ankylosing spondylitis patients.

Library construction relied on 5' RACE. Reads for this sample came from an Illumina HiSeq 2500. The public reads were reprocessed in TCRdb via fastp at Q25 and MiXCR, keeping in-frame beta chains. When rows share a CDR3 protein, they turn into one entry using the most common DNA and genes. Within this sample are approximately 540,000 distinct CDR3 sequences, with 10% to 15% of them counted one time only. 6.8% of the sample is taken by the ten largest. Their antigens remain unidentified. Sequenced input: blood, either unsorted or a sorted T cell fraction (not recorded which). Every receptor here comes from a male donor with ankylosing spondylitis.

This clonotype was counted at least ten times. The chain carries TRBV20-1 and TRBJ2-3, with D possibly TRBD2 on 6 matching bases. Germline values: CDR1 DFQATT, CDR2 SNEGSKA (reference sequence). Trimming pared 3 bases from V and 6 bases from J, leaving 16 bases between. The CDR3 consists of 14 residues. The CDR3 nucleotides are TGCAGTGCTAGGCCCGGGGTAGGAGGGGATACGCAGTATTTT. This gives the protein CSARPGVGGDTQYF.

The gene calls are TRBV25-1 and TRBJ2-3; D not certain. Trimming stripped 4 bases from V and 5 bases from J, with 7 bases between. Germline V gene sequence: CDR1 MGHDK, CDR2 SYGVNS. The CDR3 consists of 12 residues. The CDR3 reads CASSVDIDTQYF. The CDR3 DNA reads as TGTGCCAGCAGTGTGGATATAGATACGCAGTATTTT.

The V and J genes are TRBV18 and TRBJ1-2; maybe TRBD1 (6 bases). Trimming shortened V by 6 bases and J by 0 bases, and 14 bases separated the two germline ends. The CDR3 loop spans 15 amino acids. The germline gives CDR1 KGHSH, CDR2 LQKENI. The CDR3, as DNA: TGTGCCAGCTCCATCTCAGGGGCAGCTAACTATGGCTACACCTTC. This encodes CASSISGAANYGYTF. Complete variable domain (other parts from reference TRBV18 and TRBJ1-2): NAGVMQNPRHLVRRRGQEARLRCSPMKGHSHVYWYRQLPEEGLKFMVYLQKENIIDESGMPKERFSAEFPKEGPSILRIQQVVRGDSAAYFCASSISGAANYGYTFGSGTRLTVV.

This clonotype was seen only a few times. The J gene is TRBJ1-5, the V gene TRBV12-5, with D maybe TRBD1 (6 bases). The length of the CDR3 is 14 residues. Trimming shortened V by 6 bases and J by 5 bases, and 14 bases separated the two germline ends. Germline loops: CDR1 LGHNT, CDR2 FRNRAP. The CDR3 region is CASGANREDQPQHF. As DNA, the CDR3 is TGTGCTAGTGGGGCTAACAGGGAAGATCAGCCCCAGCATTTT.

At least ten counts were recorded for this clonotype. The rearrangement joins TRBV27 to TRBJ2-7, with 7 bases aligning to TRBD1. The CDR3 has 15 amino acids. Trimming took 0 bases from V and 0 from J; bases not matched to a gene: 2. Germline assignment: CDR1 MNHEY and CDR2 SMNVEV (reference sequence). CDR3 residues: CASSLSGTASYEQYF. The CDR3 DNA reads as TGTGCCAGCAGTTTATCGGGGACAGCCTCCTACGAGCAGTACTTC.

This clonotype has ten or more counts. J is TRBJ1-5 and V is TRBV12-3 or TRBV12-4; 7 bases line up with TRBD1. Trimming took 5 bases from V and 5 from J; bases not matched to a gene: 3. The CDR3 is 13 residues long. The CDR3 DNA sequence: TGTGCCAGCAGTCCGGGGACAGATCAGCCCCAGCATTTT. It yields the protein CASSPGTDQPQHF.

This clonotype was counted a few times. The rearrangement uses TRBV28 and TRBJ2-1; D unclear. This CDR3 region has 14 residues. The V gene lost 3 bases and the J gene lost 8 bases, with 14 bases spanning the gap. Germline CDR1 is MDHEN and CDR2 is SYDVKM. CDR3 protein: CASSLQHFTDEQFF. The CDR3 bases are TGTGCCAGCAGTTTGCAGCACTTCACGGATGAGCAGTTCTTC.

Only a few counts were recorded for this clonotype. This chain connects TRBV10-3 to TRBJ2-3; D remains ambiguous. The V and J ends lost 0 bases and 4 bases respectively, with 2 bases between them. This CDR3 spans 12 amino acids. Germline loops: CDR1 ENHRY, CDR2 SYGVKD. CDR3 bases: TGTGCCATCAGTGAGTCCCCAGATACGCAGTATTTT. Its translation is CAISESPDTQYF.

V gene TRBV11-2 combines with J gene TRBJ2-7; D call uncertain. Trimming removed 5 bases at V and 3 bases at J, with 8 bases between. Germline values: CDR1 SGHAT, CDR2 FQNNGV. The CDR3 consists of 12 residues. CDR3: CASSPPGYEQYF. CDR3 in DNA: TGTGCCAGCAGCCCACCGGGCTACGAGCAGTACTTC. The complete variable domain, with remaining parts taken from reference TRBV11-2 and TRBJ2-7, reads EAGVAQSPRYKIIEKRQSVAFWCNPISGHATLYWYQQILGQGPKLLIQFQNNGVVDDSQLPKDRFSAERLKGVDSTLKIQPAKLEDSAVYLCASSPPGYEQYFGPGTRLTVT.

V usage is TRBV21-1 and J usage is TRBJ2-1; TRBD2 is the table's D call and was not checked against the DNA. TRBV21-1 has pseudogene status. The CDR3 spans 14 residues. The CDR3: CASRPTSEYNEQFF. DNA of the CDR3: TGTGCCAGCAGGCCGACTAGCGAGTACAATGAGCAGTTCTTC.

This clonotype occurred a few times. The V and J genes are TRBV5-1 and TRBJ2-1; 8 bases line up with TRBD2. This CDR3 region has 16 residues. The germline V gene has CDR1 SGHRS and CDR2 YFSETQ. The V and J ends lost 1 base and 4 bases, in that order; junction bases with no gene match: 7. The CDR3 nucleotides read TGCGCCAGCAGCTTGTTCCGGGAGGGGAAATACAATGAGCAGTTCTTC. Its translation: CASSLFREGKYNEQFF.

This clonotype has ten or more counts. The chain carries TRBV7-9 and TRBJ1-4; no firm D call. The V gene lost 5 bases and the J gene lost 3 bases, with 1 base spanning the gap. The CDR3 sequence is 11 residues long. Germline V gives CDR1 SEHNR, CDR2 FQNEAQ (reference sequence). The CDR3 nucleotides are TGTGCCAGCAGCCCTAATGAAAAACTGTTTTTT. This gives the protein CASSPNEKLFF.

The chain is built from TRBV29-1 and TRBJ1-5; tentatively, D is TRBD1 (5 bases). This CDR3 comprises 13 residues. V lost 4 bases and J 2 bases, leaving 9 bases between the germline ends. Germline lookup yields CDR1 SQVTM and CDR2 ANQGSEA. The CDR3 sequence is CSVGQTGNQPQHF. CDR3 in DNA: TGCAGCGTTGGACAGACTGGCAATCAGCCCCAGCATTTT.

The table lists this clonotype with many counts. The chain has TRBV5-1 and TRBJ2-2; D uncertain. The CDR3 length is 14 residues. Looked up from germline, CDR1 is SGHRS and CDR2 is YFSETQ. Trimming removed 0 bases at V and 0 bases at J, with 3 bases between. The CDR3 loop reads CASSLAANTGELFF. CDR3 bases: TGCGCCAGCAGCTTGGCCGCGAACACCGGGGAGCTGTTTTTT.